Below are 8 T cell receptor beta chains sequenced from a single sample in a study of blood T cell repertoires in COVID-19. The protocol was immunoSEQ multiplex PCR, while the TCRdb copy is restricted to in-frame clones and leaves out a portion. This table has around 100,000 clones, about 90% appearing once. The sample taken for sequencing was peripheral blood. The receptors come from a human donor with acute or convalescent COVID-19. The donor label of this sample is uncertain.

This chain links TRBV7-2 with TRBJ2-1, with TRBD1 identical over 8 bases. The V and J ends lost 5 bases and 5 bases, in that order; junction bases with no gene match: 2. The CDR3 sequence is 13 residues long. Per the germline V gene, CDR1 is SGHTA and CDR2 is FQGNSA. The CDR3 DNA is TGTGCCAGCAGCCGGACAGGGAACAATGAGCAGTTCTTC. Residues: CASSRTGNNEQFF.

This rearrangement joins TRBV7-6 to TRBJ2-3, with unresolved D. This CDR3 comprises 15 residues. V shed 0 bases and J shed 6 bases, with 13 bases lying between them. Germline-derived CDR1 and CDR2 are SGHVS and FNYEAQ. The CDR3: CASSLASVPPDTQYF. Here the CDR3 DNA reads TGTGCCAGCAGCTTAGCGTCGGTCCCCCCCGATACGCAGTATTTT.

CDR3 residues: CASSLRDRGAYEQYF. DNA of the CDR3: TGCGCCAGCAGCCTCAGGGACAGGGGAGCCTACGAGCAGTACTTC. The chain couples TRBV4-3 to TRBJ2-7; TRBD1 aligns across 10 bases. V trimming: 4 bases; J trimming: 2 bases; junction bases outside the gene matches: 5. The CDR3 loop spans 15 amino acids. Germline CDR1 and CDR2: LGHNA and YSLEER.

The rearrangement uses TRBV29-1 and TRBJ2-2, with D perhaps matching TRBD2 (6 bases). V lost 4 bases and J 7 bases, leaving 10 bases between the germline ends. CDR3 length: 12 residues. From germline, CDR1 is SQVTM and CDR2 ANQGSEA. The CDR3 DNA is TGCAGCGTTGTAGGGAGGAGCGGGGAGCTGTTTTTT. Translating gives CSVVGRSGELFF.

This rearrangement joins TRBV4-3 to TRBJ2-3; 12 positions agree with TRBD2. Trimming at V came to 3 bases and at J to 5 bases, leaving 6 bases not matched to a gene. CDR3 length: 16 amino acids. Germline CDR1 is LGHNA and CDR2 is YSLEER. CDR3 in amino acids: CASSHALAGGRDTQYF. CDR3 bases: TGCGCCAGCAGCCACGCTCTAGCGGGGGGGCGAGATACGCAGTATTTT.

The CDR3 reads CAISRQGVNQPQHF. The CDR3, as DNA: TGTGCCATCAGCCGACAGGGGGTCAATCAGCCCCAGCATTTT. J is TRBJ1-5 and V is TRBV10-3, with TRBD1 matching 9 bases. Germline CDR1 and CDR2: ENHRY and SYGVKD. After removal of 6 bases from V and 3 bases from J, the junction contained 3 bases not matched to a gene. The CDR3 runs 14 residues.

This clone is a singleton in its sample. The chain links TRBV11-2 to TRBJ2-5, with D possibly matching TRBD1 (6 bases). CDR3 length: 15 amino acids. The V gene's germline CDR1 is SGHAT and CDR2 FQNNGV. The V end lost 5 bases, the J end lost 2 bases, and 15 bases lay between the germline ends. The CDR3 loop is CASSLFSRGQETQYF. CDR3 sequence (DNA): TGTGCCAGCAGCCTCTTCTCAAGGGGGCAAGAGACCCAGTACTTC.

To note about this clone: Other DNA sequences in the sample encode the same CDR3. J is TRBJ1-1 and V is TRBV11-2; D ambiguous. From germline, CDR1 is SGHAT and CDR2 FQNNGV. Trimming removed 0 bases at V and 2 bases at J, with 4 bases between. The CDR3 is 13 amino acids. The CDR3, as DNA: TGTGCCAGCAGCTTAGACAGAAACACTGAAGCTTTCTTT. Protein sequence: CASSLDRNTEAFF.